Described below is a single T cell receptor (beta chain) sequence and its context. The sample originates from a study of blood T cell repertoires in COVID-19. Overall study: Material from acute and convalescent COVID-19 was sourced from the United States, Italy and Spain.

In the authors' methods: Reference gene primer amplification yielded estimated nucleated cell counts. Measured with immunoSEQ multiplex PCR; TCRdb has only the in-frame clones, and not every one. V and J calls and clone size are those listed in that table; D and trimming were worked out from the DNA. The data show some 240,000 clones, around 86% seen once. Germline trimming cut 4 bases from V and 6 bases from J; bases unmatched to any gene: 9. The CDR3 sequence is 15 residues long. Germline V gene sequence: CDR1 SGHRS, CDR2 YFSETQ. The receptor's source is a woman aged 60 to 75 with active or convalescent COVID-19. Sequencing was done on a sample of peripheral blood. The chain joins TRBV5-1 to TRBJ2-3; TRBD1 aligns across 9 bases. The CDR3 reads CASSLGDREWDTQYF. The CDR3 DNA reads TGCGCCAGCAGCCTAGGGGACAGGGAGTGGGATACGCAGTATTTT.